The T cell receptor (beta chain) under discussion was sequenced for a study of blood T cell repertoires in COVID-19. Authors' analysis steps: Researchers report that nucleated cell counts were estimated from reference gene primer amplification. This table comes from immunoSEQ multiplex PCR, and its TCRdb copy is limited to in-frame clones, with some not included. V and J calls and clone size follow that table, whereas D and trimming were derived from the DNA. The sample holds roughly 250,000 clones; 87% are singletons and the top ten take under 6.5%. Germline V gene lookup returns CDR1 LNHNV and CDR2 YYDKDF (reference sequence). The CDR3 extends over 14 amino acids. Germline trimming cut 3 bases from V and 6 bases from J; bases unmatched to any gene: 4. Recruits, aged 18 to 89 years, lived in 24 US areas. Grouping used clinical history reported by participants in a survey and questionnaire.

Sequenced: PBMCs or T cells enriched from blood (not recorded which). This TCR was recovered from a woman younger than 45 with acute COVID-19. The rearrangement joins TRBV15 to TRBJ1-2, with TRBD1 matching over 10 bases. The CDR3 loop reads CATSRDRGSNGYTF. The CDR3 nucleotides are TGTGCCACCAGCAGGGACAGGGGGAGCAATGGCTACACCTTC.